The present TCR beta chain was sequenced within a study of blood T cell repertoires in COVID-19. Study-wide context: Donors in the United States, Italy and Spain gave samples during acute or convalescent COVID-19. The analysed material was cDNA or gDNA that came from T cells, B-cell-depleted T cells, or PBMCs.

This clone was seen just once. Authors' processing steps: Amplification of reference gene primers was used by the study to estimate nucleated cell counts. Data came from immunoSEQ multiplex PCR; TCRdb stores just in-frame clones and leaves some out. That table is the source of V, J and clone size, and D and trimming were worked out from the DNA. The table has some 40,000 clones, around 90% seen once. Enrollment of patients from Seattle took place during active infection, with longitudinal follow-up. The V segment lost 5 bases and the J segment 9 bases; nucleotides outside the gene matches: 12. There are 16 residues in the CDR3. CDR1 and CDR2 (germline): WSHSY, SAAADI.

The sample taken for sequencing was peripheral blood. The clonotype originates from a man aged 45-65 years with COVID-19, enrolled during active disease. The V call is TRBV10-2, the J call TRBJ2-1; 11 bases fit TRBD2. The chain's CDR3 is CASSFTGTSGGGEQFF. The CDR3 coding sequence is TGCGCCAGCAGTTTTACCGGGACTAGCGGTGGGGGTGAGCAGTTCTTC.